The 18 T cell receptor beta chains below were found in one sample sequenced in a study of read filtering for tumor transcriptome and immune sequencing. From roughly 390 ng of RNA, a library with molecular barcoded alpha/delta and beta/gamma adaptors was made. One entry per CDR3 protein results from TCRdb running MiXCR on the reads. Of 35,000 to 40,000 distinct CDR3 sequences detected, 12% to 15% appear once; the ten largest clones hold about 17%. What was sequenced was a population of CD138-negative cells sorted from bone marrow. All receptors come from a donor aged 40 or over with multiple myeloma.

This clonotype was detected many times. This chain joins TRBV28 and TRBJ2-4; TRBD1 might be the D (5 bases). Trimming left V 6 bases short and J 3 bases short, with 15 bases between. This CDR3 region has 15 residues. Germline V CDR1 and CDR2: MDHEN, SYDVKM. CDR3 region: CASRSLDSRKNIQYF. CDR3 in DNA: TGTGCCAGCAGATCATTAGACAGCCGCAAAAACATTCAGTACTTC. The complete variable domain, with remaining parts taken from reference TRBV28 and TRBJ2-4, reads DVKVTQSSRYLVKRTGEKVFLECVQDMDHENMFWYRQDPGLGLRLIYFSYDVKMKEKGDIPEGYSVSREKKERFSLILESASTNQTSMYLCASRSLDSRKNIQYFGAGTRLSVL.

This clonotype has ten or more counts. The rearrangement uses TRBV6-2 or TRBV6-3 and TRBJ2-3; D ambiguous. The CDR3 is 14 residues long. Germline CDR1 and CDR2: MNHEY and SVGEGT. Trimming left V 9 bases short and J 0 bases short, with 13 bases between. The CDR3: CASHLGRSTDTQYF. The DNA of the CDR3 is TGTGCCAGTCACCTGGGTAGGAGCACAGATACGCAGTATTTT.

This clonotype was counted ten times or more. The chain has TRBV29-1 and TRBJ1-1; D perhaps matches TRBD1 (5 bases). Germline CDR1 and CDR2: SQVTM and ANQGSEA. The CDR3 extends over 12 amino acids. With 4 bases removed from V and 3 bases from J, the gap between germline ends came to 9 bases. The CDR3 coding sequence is TGCAGCGTTGGGGCAGGGTACACTGAAGCTTTCTTT. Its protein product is CSVGAGYTEAFF.

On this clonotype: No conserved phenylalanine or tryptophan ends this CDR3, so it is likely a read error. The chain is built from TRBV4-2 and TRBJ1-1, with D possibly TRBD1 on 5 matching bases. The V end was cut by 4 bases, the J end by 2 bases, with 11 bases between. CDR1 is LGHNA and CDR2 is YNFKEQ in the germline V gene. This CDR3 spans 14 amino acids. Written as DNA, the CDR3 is TGTGCCAGCAGCCTAAGGGACGGCAACACTGAAGCTTTCTCT. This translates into CASSLRDGNTEAFS.

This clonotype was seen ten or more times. CDR3 amino acids: CASSDPRGHRVLPMDEQFF. For the CDR3, the DNA is TGTGCCAGCAGTGATCCACGGGGTCACAGGGTTCTCCCTATGGATGAGCAGTTCTTC. The J gene is TRBJ2-1, the V gene TRBV2; perhaps TRBD1 as D (6 bases). Trimming removed 3 bases from V and 8 bases from J, with 29 bases in between. The CDR3 length is 19 residues. Looked up from germline, CDR1 is SNHLY and CDR2 is FYNNEI.

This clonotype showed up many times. In nucleotides, the CDR3 is TGTGCCTGGAGTGACCGCCCTTATGCGGGGGCGGTTGAGCAGTTCTTC. Residues: CAWSDRPYAGAVEQFF. The genes are TRBV30 and TRBJ2-1, with D perhaps TRBD2 (7 bases). This CDR3 is 16 amino acids long. Germline V gives CDR1 GTSNPN, CDR2 SVGIG (reference sequence). Trimming removed 1 base at V and 9 bases at J, with 22 bases between.

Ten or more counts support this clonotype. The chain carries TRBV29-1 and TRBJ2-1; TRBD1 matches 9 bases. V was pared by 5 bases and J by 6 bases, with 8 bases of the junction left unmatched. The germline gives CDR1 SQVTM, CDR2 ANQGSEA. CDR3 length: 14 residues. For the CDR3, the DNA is TGCAGCGTTTGGGGAACAGGGGGCCTCAATGAGCAGTTCTTC. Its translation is CSVWGTGGLNEQFF.

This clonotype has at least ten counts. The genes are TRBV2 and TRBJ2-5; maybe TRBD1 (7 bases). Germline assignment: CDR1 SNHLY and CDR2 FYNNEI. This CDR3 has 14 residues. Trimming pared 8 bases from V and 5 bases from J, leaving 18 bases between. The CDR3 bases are TGTGCCAGCCCTCCCAGGGGGGCGGGGGAGACCCAGTACTTC. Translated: CASPPRGAGETQYF.

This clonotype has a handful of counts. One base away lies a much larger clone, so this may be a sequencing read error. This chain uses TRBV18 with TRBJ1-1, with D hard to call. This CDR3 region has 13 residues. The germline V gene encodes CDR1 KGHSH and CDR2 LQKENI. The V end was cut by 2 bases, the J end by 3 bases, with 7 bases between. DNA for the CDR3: TGTGCCAGCTCACCAGAAGTGGACACTGAAGCTTTCTTT. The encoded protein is CASSPEVDTEAFF.

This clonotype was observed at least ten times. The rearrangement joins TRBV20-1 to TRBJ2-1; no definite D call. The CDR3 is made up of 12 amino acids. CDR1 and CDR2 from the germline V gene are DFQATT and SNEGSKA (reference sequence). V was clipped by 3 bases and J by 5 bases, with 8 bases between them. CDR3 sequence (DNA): TGCAGTGCTAGCCCCGGCAACAATGAGCAGTTCTTC. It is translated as CSASPGNNEQFF.

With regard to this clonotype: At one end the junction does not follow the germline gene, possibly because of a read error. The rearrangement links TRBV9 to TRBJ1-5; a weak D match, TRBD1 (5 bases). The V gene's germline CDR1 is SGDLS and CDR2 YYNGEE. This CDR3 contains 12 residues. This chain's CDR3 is CASGIGDRPQHF. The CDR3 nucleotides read TGTGCCAGCGGAATAGGGGATCGGCCCCAGCATTTC.

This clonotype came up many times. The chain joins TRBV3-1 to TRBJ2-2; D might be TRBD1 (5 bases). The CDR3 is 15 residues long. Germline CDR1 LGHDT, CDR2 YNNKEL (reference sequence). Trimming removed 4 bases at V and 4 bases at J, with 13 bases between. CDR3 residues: CASSPRAQTTGELFF. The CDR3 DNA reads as TGTGCCAGCAGCCCCAGGGCGCAAACCACCGGGGAGCTGTTTTTT.

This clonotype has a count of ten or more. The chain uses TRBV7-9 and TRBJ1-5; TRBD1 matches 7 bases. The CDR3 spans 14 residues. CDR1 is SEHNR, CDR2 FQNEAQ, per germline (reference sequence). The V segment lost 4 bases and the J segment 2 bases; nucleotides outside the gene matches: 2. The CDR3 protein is CASSYQGGNQPQHF. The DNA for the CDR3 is TGTGCCAGCAGCTATCAGGGGGGCAATCAGCCCCAGCATTTT.

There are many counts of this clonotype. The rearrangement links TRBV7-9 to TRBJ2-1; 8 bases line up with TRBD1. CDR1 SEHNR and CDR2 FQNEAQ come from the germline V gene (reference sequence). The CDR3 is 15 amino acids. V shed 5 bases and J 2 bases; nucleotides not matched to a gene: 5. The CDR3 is CASSPVDRAYNEQFF. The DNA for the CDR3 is TGTGCCAGCAGCCCAGTGGACAGGGCCTACAATGAGCAGTTCTTC.

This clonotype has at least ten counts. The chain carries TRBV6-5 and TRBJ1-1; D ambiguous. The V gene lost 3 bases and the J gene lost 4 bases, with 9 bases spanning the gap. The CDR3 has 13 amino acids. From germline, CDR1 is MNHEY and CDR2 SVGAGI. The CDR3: CASSYVLGTEAFF. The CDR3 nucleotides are TGTGCCAGCAGTTATGTTTTGGGCACTGAAGCTTTCTTT.

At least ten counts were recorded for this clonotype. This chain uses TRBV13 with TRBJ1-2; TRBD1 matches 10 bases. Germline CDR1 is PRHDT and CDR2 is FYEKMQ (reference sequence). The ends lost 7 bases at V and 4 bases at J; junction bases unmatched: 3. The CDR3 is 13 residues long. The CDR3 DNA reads TGTGCCAGCACTGGGGACAGGGGCTATGGCTACACCTTC. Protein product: CASTGDRGYGYTF.

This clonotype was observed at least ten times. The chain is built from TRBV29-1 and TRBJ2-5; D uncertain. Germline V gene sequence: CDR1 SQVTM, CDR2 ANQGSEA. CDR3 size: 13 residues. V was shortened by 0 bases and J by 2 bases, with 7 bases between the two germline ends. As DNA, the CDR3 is TGCAGCGTTGAAGATCGTCCGCAAGAGACCCAGTACTTC. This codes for CSVEDRPQETQYF.

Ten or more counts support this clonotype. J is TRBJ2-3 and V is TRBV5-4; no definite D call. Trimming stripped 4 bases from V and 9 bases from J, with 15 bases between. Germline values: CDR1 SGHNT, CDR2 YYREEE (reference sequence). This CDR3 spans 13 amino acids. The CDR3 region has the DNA TGTGCCAGCAGCCTAGAGTATTCTGACACGCAGTATTTT. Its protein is CASSLEYSDTQYF.